This T cell receptor beta chain was sequenced during a study of high-grade serous ovarian cancer treatment subgroups. Study-wide background: Mean per sample: about 15,000 reads, around 7,300 unique TCR beta rearrangements.

Sequencing was performed with immunoSEQ multiplex PCR; in TCRdb, only in-frame clones are kept and a portion is missing. Here the sample spans some 15,000 clones, approximately 87% being singletons. With 1 base removed from V and 15 bases from J, the gap between germline ends came to 19 bases. The CDR3 runs to 14 residues. Germline loops: CDR1 SGHAT, CDR2 FQNNGV. In regard to this clone: Its matching antigen is unknown.

Tumor tissue was taken before any definitive surgery or chemotherapy was given. General study findings and limits: Tumors within one patient showed repertoire similarity of 0.11 to 0.79. TCR relatedness rose with neoantigen level and trended with mutation load.

The specimen was tumor tissue. The chain is built from TRBV11-2 and TRBJ2-4; the D is unclear. This TCR came from a human donor with high-grade serous ovarian cancer. The CDR3 region is CASSLGGLEELRYF. The CDR3 DNA reads TGTGCCAGCAGCTTAGGGGGTCTCGAGGAGCTAAGGTACTTC.